This entry lists 27 T cell receptor beta chains sequenced from one sample in a study of blood T cell repertoires in COVID-19. Sequencing was performed with immunoSEQ multiplex PCR; in TCRdb, only in-frame clones are kept and a portion is missing. The sample includes 130,000 to 150,000 clones, 80% to 90% of them seen just once. Source material: peripheral blood. The source is a woman between 50 and 59 years old with acute or convalescent COVID-19.

This clone was picked up a small number of times. V usage is TRBV5-8 and J usage is TRBJ1-5, with D unresolved. Germline V CDR1 and CDR2: SGHTS, YDEGEE. This CDR3 is 15 amino acids long. The V end lost 0 bases, the J end lost 5 bases, and 12 bases lay between the germline ends. The CDR3 DNA reads TGTGCCAGCAGCTTGGAGCGTCAGCCACATCAGCCCCAGCATTTT. Protein: CASSLERQPHQPQHF.

This chain connects TRBV20-1 to TRBJ2-2; unclear D gene. V was pared by 3 bases and J by 5 bases, with 13 bases between. The CDR3 is 14 residues long. Germline V CDR1 and CDR2: DFQATT, SNEGSKA (reference sequence). CDR3 loop: CSASEWRHTGELFF. CDR3 coding DNA: TGCAGTGCTAGTGAGTGGCGGCATACCGGGGAGCTGTTTTTT.

The chain has TRBV20-1 and TRBJ1-5; D is uncertain. Trimming cost V 3 bases and J 5 bases, with 11 bases left between them. The CDR3 length is 13 residues. Germline CDR1 is DFQATT and CDR2 is SNEGSKA (reference sequence). CDR3 sequence reads: CSASRRVDQPQHF. CDR3 DNA sequence: TGCAGTGCTAGTAGGAGGGTGGATCAGCCCCAGCATTTT.

This clone was observed once. The V gene is TRBV9, the J gene TRBJ1-2; TRBD1 aligns across 9 bases. Unmatched junction bases numbered 9, after V lost 2 bases and J lost 4 bases. Germline V gene data show CDR1 as SGDLS and CDR2 as YYNGEE. This CDR3 is built from 16 residues. CDR3 sequence reads: CASSVPRQGGSYGYTF. The DNA of the CDR3 is TGTGCCAGCAGCGTTCCGCGACAGGGGGGGAGCTATGGCTACACCTTC.

The rearrangement joins TRBV19 to TRBJ1-2, with D unclear. Germline V gives CDR1 LNHDA, CDR2 SQIVND (reference sequence). This CDR3 is built from 13 residues. The germline V and J ends were trimmed by 7 bases and 4 bases, with 13 bases remaining between them. The CDR3 DNA is TGTGCCAGTACCCCCCGGGAACGCTATGGCTACACCTTC. It is translated as CASTPRERYGYTF.

V and J are TRBV19 and TRBJ2-1, with D possibly matching TRBD2 (6 bases). Germline CDR1 and CDR2: LNHDA and SQIVND (reference sequence). Trimming took off 5 bases at V and 10 bases at J, with 15 bases between the two ends. The CDR3 runs to 13 residues. The CDR3 region has the DNA TGTGCCAGTAGTGGGCTAGGCGGGGACGAGCAGTTCTTC. It encodes CASSGLGGDEQFF.

This chain joins TRBV12-3 or TRBV12-4 and TRBJ1-2, with D possibly TRBD1 on 5 matching bases. CDR3 length: 13 amino acids. Trimming took 5 bases from V and 4 from J, leaving 11 bases between them. The CDR3 is CASSQTGRYGYTF. The CDR3 coding sequence is TGTGCCAGCAGTCAAACAGGTCGCTATGGCTACACCTTC.

The rearrangement uses TRBV12-5 and TRBJ2-7; 9 bases are shared with TRBD1. The junction had 5 bases not matched to a gene; V was cut back by 5 bases and J by 3 bases. CDR3 length: 14 amino acids. The germline V gene has CDR1 LGHNT and CDR2 FRNRAP. The CDR3 nucleotides are TGTGCTAGTGGTGCCACGGGACAGGGCTACGAGCAGTACTTC. Amino acid sequence: CASGATGQGYEQYF.

The rearrangement uses TRBV6-5 and TRBJ2-7, with no clear D. This CDR3 spans 14 amino acids. V shed 2 bases and J shed 0 bases, with 8 bases lying between them. Germline CDR1 and CDR2: MNHEY and SVGAGI. CDR3 residues: CASSYQSGSYEQYF. The DNA for the CDR3 is TGTGCCAGCAGTTACCAGTCGGGCTCCTACGAGCAGTACTTC.

The chain has TRBV2 and TRBJ1-1; D call uncertain. V lost 4 bases and J 5 bases, leaving 11 bases between the germline ends. The CDR3 length is 13 residues. Germline loops: CDR1 SNHLY, CDR2 FYNNEI. The CDR3 coding sequence is TGTGCCAGCAGTGTTGAATTGAGGACTGAAGCTTTCTTT. Amino acid sequence: CASSVELRTEAFF.

V and J are TRBV9 and TRBJ1-6; a possible D gene is TRBD1 (6 bases). Germline V gene data show CDR1 as SGDLS and CDR2 as YYNGEE. V lost 3 bases to trimming and J lost 10 bases, with 17 bases between them. The CDR3 extends over 15 amino acids. The CDR3 DNA reads TGTGCCAGCAGCGCGCTTCCAGGGGCTGGGTCACCCCTCCACTTT. This sequence encodes CASSALPGAGSPLHF.

This chain links TRBV5-1 with TRBJ2-6; D is perhaps TRBD1 (6 bases). Germline V gene lookup returns CDR1 SGHRS and CDR2 YFSETQ. The CDR3 sequence is 15 residues long. The ends were cut back, 9 bases at V and 4 bases at J, with 17 bases in the middle. The CDR3 reads CATMSGDWGANVLTF. CDR3 DNA: TGCGCCACCATGTCAGGGGATTGGGGGGCCAACGTCCTGACTTTC.

This clone showed up just a few times. The rearrangement uses TRBV19 and TRBJ2-6; 7 bases are shared with TRBD1. The ends lost 3 bases at V and 1 base at J; junction bases unmatched: 6. The CDR3 consists of 17 residues. Germline V lookup: CDR1 LNHDA, CDR2 SQIVND (reference sequence). CDR3 amino acids: CASSIPDRLSGANVLTF. Here the CDR3 DNA reads TGTGCCAGTAGTATCCCGGACAGGTTGTCTGGGGCCAACGTCCTGACTTTC.

This rearrangement joins TRBV6-6 to TRBJ1-4, with D maybe TRBD1 (6 bases). Trimming took off 6 bases at V and 4 bases at J, with 12 bases between the two ends. Germline V lookup: CDR1 MNHNY, CDR2 SVGAGI (reference sequence). This CDR3 region has 14 residues. The CDR3 DNA reads TGTGCCAGCAGGCTCACAGGGAATAATGAAAAACTGTTTTTT. Protein: CASRLTGNNEKLFF.

This chain joins TRBV27 and TRBJ1-4; D may be TRBD1 (5 bases). The V gene lost 1 base and the J gene lost 7 bases, with 10 bases spanning the gap. The CDR3 spans 14 residues. Germline-derived CDR1 and CDR2 are MNHEY and SMNVEV (reference sequence). In nucleotides, the CDR3 is TGTGCCAGCAGTTTATTTACGGGGGTTGAAAAACTGTTTTTT. Its translation is CASSLFTGVEKLFF.

The V and J genes are TRBV27 and TRBJ2-2, with 8 bases identical to TRBD2. Germline loops: CDR1 MNHEY, CDR2 SMNVEV (reference sequence). The CDR3 contains 16 residues. V shed 5 bases and J 8 bases; nucleotides not matched to a gene: 13. The CDR3, as DNA: TGTGCCAGCAGTGACGGGGGGGGCAGAGGATTTGGGGAGCTGTTTTTT. Translation gives CASSDGGGRGFGELFF.

The chain has TRBV5-1 and TRBJ2-2; the D is unclear. V lost 2 bases to trimming and J lost 6 bases, with 11 bases between them. Germline V CDR1 and CDR2: SGHRS, YFSETQ. The CDR3 contains 14 residues. The CDR3 DNA is TGCGCCAGCAGCTTCTTGTCTAGTCCCGGGGAGCTGTTTTTT. Translated, it gives CASSFLSSPGELFF.

This rearrangement joins TRBV5-1 to TRBJ2-2; D is unclear. V was cut by 2 bases and J by 3 bases, with 11 bases left in between. Germline V gene sequence: CDR1 SGHRS, CDR2 YFSETQ. CDR3 length equals 15 residues. Here the CDR3 DNA reads TGCGCCAGCAGCTTTACAGAGTTATACACCGGGGAGCTGTTTTTT. It encodes CASSFTELYTGELFF. The entire variable domain, with the rest obtained from reference TRBV5-1 and TRBJ2-2, is as follows: KAGVTQTPRYLIKTRGQQVTLSCSPISGHRSVSWYQQTPGQGLQFLFEYFSETQRNKGNFPGRFSGRQFSNSRSEMNVSTLELGDSALYLCASSFTELYTGELFFGEGSRLTVL.

The chain combines TRBV19 with TRBJ1-1; 9 nucleotides line up with TRBD1. Germline lookup yields CDR1 LNHDA and CDR2 SQIVND (reference sequence). This CDR3 is 15 amino acids long. V was pared by 5 bases and J by 4 bases, with 8 bases of the junction left unmatched. As DNA, the CDR3 is TGTGCCAGTAGTCTGGGGACAGGGAGGAGCACTGAAGCTTTCTTT. Translation: CASSLGTGRSTEAFF.

This rearrangement joins TRBV19 to TRBJ1-5; D possibly corresponds to TRBD1 (6 bases). V dropped 2 bases and J dropped 2 bases, with 10 bases sitting between them. Per the germline V gene, CDR1 is LNHDA and CDR2 is SQIVND (reference sequence). This CDR3 is built from 15 residues. CDR3 nucleotide sequence: TGTGCCAGTAGTATATCCAGACAGGGCAATCAGCCCCAGCATTTT. Translating gives CASSISRQGNQPQHF.

This clone was picked up a small number of times. This chain links TRBV6-1 with TRBJ1-5; unclear D gene. Per the germline V gene, CDR1 is MNHNS and CDR2 is SASEGT. This CDR3 has 17 residues. Trimming cost V 4 bases and J 5 bases, with 21 bases left between them. The CDR3 protein is CASSALGPRRSDQPQHF. Here the CDR3 DNA reads TGTGCCAGCAGTGCACTAGGACCCCGGAGGTCCGATCAGCCCCAGCATTTT.

This clone was seen just once. The chain combines TRBV4-1 with TRBJ2-7; D may be TRBD2 (5 bases). The CDR3 contains 11 residues. In germline, CDR1 is MGHRA, CDR2 YSYEKL. Trimming removed 6 bases from V and 6 bases from J, with 9 bases in between. The CDR3 DNA follows: TGCGCCAGCAGAGAAGGACTCGAGCAGTACTTC. Its translation: CASREGLEQYF.

This sequence joins TRBV27 and TRBJ1-2; D is possibly TRBD1 (6 bases). Germline V gene lookup returns CDR1 MNHEY and CDR2 SMNVEV (reference sequence). This CDR3 spans 13 amino acids. The ends were cut back, 2 bases at V and 8 bases at J, with 12 bases in the middle. CDR3 residues: CASSLGGSVGYTF. The CDR3 coding sequence is TGTGCCAGCAGTTTAGGGGGCTCGGTCGGCTACACCTTC.

The chain uses TRBV19 and TRBJ1-2; TRBD1 might be the D (5 bases). Between the trimmed V and J ends, which lost 4 bases and 8 bases, there was a span of 14 bases. Germline V gene lookup returns CDR1 LNHDA and CDR2 SQIVND (reference sequence). The CDR3 is 13 amino acids. CDR3 sequence: CASSTPQGWGYTF. CDR3 in DNA: TGTGCCAGTAGTACCCCGCAGGGATGGGGCTACACCTTC.

The CDR3 is CASSLQDRGQGNQPQHF. DNA of the CDR3: TGTGCCAGCAGCCTACAGGACAGGGGGCAGGGCAATCAGCCCCAGCATTTT. The genes are TRBV4-2 and TRBJ1-5; 11 positions match TRBD1. V dropped 4 bases and J dropped 2; count of bases not matched to a gene: 7. The V gene's germline CDR1 is LGHNA and CDR2 YNFKEQ. The CDR3 spans 17 residues.

This chain connects TRBV27 to TRBJ2-7; 9 bases fit TRBD1. The CDR3 spans 16 residues. The trim removed 6 bases at V and 3 bases at J, leaving 12 bases unmatched. Germline CDR1 and CDR2: MNHEY and SMNVEV (reference sequence). The CDR3 nucleotides are TGTGCCAGCAGCTCCCCCGTGGGACAGGGTAACTACGAGCAGTACTTC. Its protein is CASSSPVGQGNYEQYF.

The rearrangement uses TRBV29-1 and TRBJ1-2; 7 bases line up with TRBD1. The CDR3 consists of 15 residues. From germline, CDR1 is SQVTM and CDR2 ANQGSEA. V lost 0 bases and J lost 2; bases outside the gene matches: 6. CDR3 sequence: CSVEDGLRGNYGYTF. The DNA for the CDR3 is TGCAGCGTTGAAGACGGACTCAGGGGGAACTATGGCTACACCTTC.